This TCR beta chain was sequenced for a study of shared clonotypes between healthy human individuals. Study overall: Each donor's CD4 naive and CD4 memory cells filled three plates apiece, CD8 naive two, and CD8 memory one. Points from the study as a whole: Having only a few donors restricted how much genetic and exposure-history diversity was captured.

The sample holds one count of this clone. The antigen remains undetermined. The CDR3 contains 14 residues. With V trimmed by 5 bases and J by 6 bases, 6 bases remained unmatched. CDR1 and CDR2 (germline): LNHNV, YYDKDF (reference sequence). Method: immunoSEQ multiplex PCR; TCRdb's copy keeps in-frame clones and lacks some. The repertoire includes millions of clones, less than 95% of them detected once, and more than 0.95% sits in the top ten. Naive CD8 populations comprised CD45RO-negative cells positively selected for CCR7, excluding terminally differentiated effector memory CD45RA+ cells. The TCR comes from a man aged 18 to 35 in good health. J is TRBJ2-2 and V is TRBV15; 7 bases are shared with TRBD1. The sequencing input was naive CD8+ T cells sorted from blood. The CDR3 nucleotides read TGTGCCACCAGCCGAAACAGGGGTTCCGGGGAGCTGTTTTTT. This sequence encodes CATSRNRGSGELFF. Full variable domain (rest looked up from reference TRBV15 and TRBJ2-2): DAMVIQNPRYQVTQFGKPVTLSCSQTLNHNVMYWYQQKSSQAPKLLFHYYDKDFNNEADTPDNFQSRRPNTSFCFLDIRSPGLGDTAMYLCATSRNRGSGELFFGEGSRLTVL.